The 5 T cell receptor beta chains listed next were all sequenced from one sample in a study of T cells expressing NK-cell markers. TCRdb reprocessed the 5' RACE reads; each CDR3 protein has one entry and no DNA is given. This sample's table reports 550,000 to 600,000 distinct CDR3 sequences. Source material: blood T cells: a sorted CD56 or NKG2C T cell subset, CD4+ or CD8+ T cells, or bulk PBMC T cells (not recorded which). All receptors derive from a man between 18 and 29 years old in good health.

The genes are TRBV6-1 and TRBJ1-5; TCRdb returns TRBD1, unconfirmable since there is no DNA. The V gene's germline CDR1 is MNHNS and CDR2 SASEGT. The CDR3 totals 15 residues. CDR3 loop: CASSIDRGGNQPQHF.

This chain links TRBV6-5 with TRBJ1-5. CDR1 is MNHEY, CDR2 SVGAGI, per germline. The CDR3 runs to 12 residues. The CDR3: CASGTGNQPQHF.

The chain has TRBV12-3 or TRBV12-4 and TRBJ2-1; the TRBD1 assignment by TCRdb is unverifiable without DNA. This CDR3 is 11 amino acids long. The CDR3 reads CAIDVGQGIFF.

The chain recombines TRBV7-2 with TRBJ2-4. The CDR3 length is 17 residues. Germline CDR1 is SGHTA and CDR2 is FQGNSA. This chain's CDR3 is CASSKPRDHLAKNIQYF.

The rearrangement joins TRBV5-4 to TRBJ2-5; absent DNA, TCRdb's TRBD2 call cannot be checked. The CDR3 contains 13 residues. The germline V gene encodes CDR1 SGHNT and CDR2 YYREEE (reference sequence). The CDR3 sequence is CASSLRTSQTQYF.